The 5 T cell receptor beta chains below were found in one sample sequenced in a study of metastatic and nonmetastatic thyroid tumors. TCRdb re-called clones from the PCR reads using MiXCR. The sample holds approximately 31,000 clones; 18% are singletons and the top ten take approximately 10%. Thyroid surgery had not been preceded by any treatment in any patient. Sequenced sample: blood. These receptors were taken from a female donor with papillary thyroid cancer or a benign thyroid nodule (not recorded which). Some clones in this sample may be carry-over from other donors' samples.

At least ten counts were recorded for this clone. J is TRBJ2-2 and V is TRBV6-2 or TRBV6-3; TRBD2 matches at 11 bases. Trimming cost V 4 bases and J 2 bases; bases outside gene matches: 6. Germline CDR1 MNHEY, CDR2 SVGEGT. This CDR3 region has 17 residues. The CDR3 loop is CASSSPTSGVNTGELFF. CDR3 DNA: TGTGCCAGCAGTTCCCCGACTAGCGGGGTTAACACCGGGGAGCTGTTTTTT.

This clone has at least ten counts. V and J are TRBV19 and TRBJ1-2, with a weak D call TRBD1 (5 bases). Per the germline V gene, CDR1 is LNHDA and CDR2 is SQIVND (reference sequence). V was shortened by 0 bases and J by 6 bases, with 11 bases between the two germline ends. The CDR3 is 14 amino acids. This chain's CDR3 is CASSIDRGENGYTF. The CDR3 DNA follows: TGTGCCAGTAGTATAGACCGGGGGGAGAATGGCTACACCTTC. Full variable domain (rest looked up from reference TRBV19 and TRBJ1-2): DGGITQSPKYLFRKEGQNVTLSCEQNLNHDAMYWYRQDPGQGLRLIYYSQIVNDFQKGDIAEGYSVSREKKESFPLTVTSAQKNPTAFYLCASSIDRGENGYTFGSGTRLTVV.

J is TRBJ1-1 and V is TRBV7-3, with D possibly matching TRBD1 (5 bases). The V and J ends lost 5 bases and 11 bases respectively, with 24 bases between them. Germline CDR1 SGHTA, CDR2 FQGTGA. This CDR3 has 15 residues. DNA of the CDR3: TGTGCCAGCAGCCCACAGGCGGGGGAGAGGCGGGCGGCTTTCTTT. This sequence encodes CASSPQAGERRAAFF. The entire variable domain, with the rest obtained from reference TRBV7-3 and TRBJ1-1, is as follows: GAGVSQTPSNKVTEKGKYVELRCDPISGHTALYWYRQSLGQGPEFLIYFQGTGAADDSGLPNDRFFAVRPEGSVSTLKIQRTERGDSAVYLCASSPQAGERRAAFFGQGTRLTVV.

As to this clone: A much larger clone differs by one base, so this may be a read error. Other DNA sequences from this sample encode an identical CDR3 as well. The rearrangement joins TRBV10-2 to TRBJ2-6; 8 bases match TRBD1. Germline V gene lookup returns CDR1 WSHSY and CDR2 SAAADI. The CDR3 loop spans 16 amino acids. V was pared by 6 bases and J by 2 bases, with 6 bases of the junction left unmatched. DNA for the CDR3: TGCGCCAGCAGGAGACAGGGGAGAACTGGGGCCAACGTCCTGACTTTC. It specifies CASRRQGRTGANVLTF.

This clone was recorded many times. The chain is built from TRBV9 and TRBJ2-1, with 7 bases fitting TRBD2. CDR3 length: 16 residues. Trimming removed 5 bases from V and 4 bases from J; junction bases left unmatched: 12. CDR1 and CDR2 from the germline V gene are SGDLS and YYNGEE. CDR3 protein: CASSHLAGARYNEQFF. CDR3 nucleotide sequence: TGTGCCAGCAGTCATCTCGCGGGAGCTAGATACAATGAGCAGTTCTTC.